The present TCR beta chain was sequenced within a study of shared clonotypes between healthy human individuals. About the research overall: A few men and a couple of women, aged 18 to 49, were donors.

Among the donors, all were Caucasian adults who lived in Nashville, Tennessee. CD4+ cell separation produced CD45RA+ naive and CD45RA-negative memory subsets. The germline V gene encodes CDR1 WSHSY and CDR2 SAAADI. The ends lost 7 bases at V and 8 bases at J; junction bases unmatched: 12. The CDR3 totals 16 residues. The material for each subset, its genomic DNA, was split evenly across several immunoSEQ plates. The data were produced by immunoSEQ multiplex PCR, yet TCRdb's version contains in-frame clones alone and is incomplete. The sample shows 1.6 million or so clones, approximately 98.5% of them seen only once.

The sequencing sample was made of naive CD4+ T cells sorted from blood. The subset was: CD45RA+ positively selected. The sequence derives from a man aged 25-45 years in good health. The chain joins TRBV10-2 to TRBJ2-1; TRBD2 aligns across 12 bases. The CDR3 sequence: CASTRILAGGRHEQFF. As DNA, the CDR3 is TGCGCCAGCACCCGGATACTAGCGGGAGGTAGACATGAGCAGTTCTTC.